This TCR beta chain was sequenced in a study of OX40 agonist ivuxolimab in advanced cancers. Whole-study findings and limits: Relative to CD4+ cells, CD8+ T cells on average had more expanded clones.

TCRdb's copy holds only in-frame clones and misses some; the assay was immunoSEQ multiplex PCR. The sample records about 72,000 clones, around 90% being singletons. The V gene lost 0 bases and the J gene lost 2 bases, with 12 bases spanning the gap. Germline CDR1 and CDR2: SGHDT and YYEEEE. The CDR3 extends over 15 amino acids. To note about this clone: Its antigen is undetermined.

This sequence originates from an adult with an advanced solid tumor such as melanoma, head and neck, liver or kidney cancer. The chain has TRBV5-6 and TRBJ2-7; D not resolved. The specimen was CD4+ or CD8+ T cells sorted from blood, collected in a trial of the OX40 agonist ivuxolimab. The CDR3 nucleotides read TGTGCCAGCAGCTTGGAGGGTGGGCCCCCCTACGAGCAGTACTTC. This codes for CASSLEGGPPYEQYF.